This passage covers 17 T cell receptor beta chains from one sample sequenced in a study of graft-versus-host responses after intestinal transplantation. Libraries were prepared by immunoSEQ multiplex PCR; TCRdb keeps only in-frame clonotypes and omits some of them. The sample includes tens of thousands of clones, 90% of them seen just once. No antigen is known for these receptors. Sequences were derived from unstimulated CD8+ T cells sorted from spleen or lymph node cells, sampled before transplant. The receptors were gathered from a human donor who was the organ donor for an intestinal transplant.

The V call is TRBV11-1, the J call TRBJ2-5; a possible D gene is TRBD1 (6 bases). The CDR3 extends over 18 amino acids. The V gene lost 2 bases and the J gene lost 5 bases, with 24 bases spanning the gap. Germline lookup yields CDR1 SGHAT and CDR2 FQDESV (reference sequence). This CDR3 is CASSLRQGRANRVETQYF. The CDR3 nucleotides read TGTGCCAGCAGCTTACGTCAAGGGCGGGCTAACAGGGTCGAGACCCAGTACTTC.

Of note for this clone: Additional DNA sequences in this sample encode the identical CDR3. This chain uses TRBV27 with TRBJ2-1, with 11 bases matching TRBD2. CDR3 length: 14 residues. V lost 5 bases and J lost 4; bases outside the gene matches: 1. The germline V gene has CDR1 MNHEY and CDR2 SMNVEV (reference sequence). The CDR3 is CASSLAGGYNEQFF. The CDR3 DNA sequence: TGTGCCAGCAGTCTAGCGGGAGGTTACAATGAGCAGTTCTTC.

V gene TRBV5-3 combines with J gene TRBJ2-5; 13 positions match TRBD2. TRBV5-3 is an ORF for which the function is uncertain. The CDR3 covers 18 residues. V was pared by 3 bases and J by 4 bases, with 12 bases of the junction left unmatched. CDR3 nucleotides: TGTGCCAGAAGCTCCAGACAGGCACTAGCGGGAGGGCTAGAGACCCAGTACTTC. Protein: CARSSRQALAGGLETQYF.

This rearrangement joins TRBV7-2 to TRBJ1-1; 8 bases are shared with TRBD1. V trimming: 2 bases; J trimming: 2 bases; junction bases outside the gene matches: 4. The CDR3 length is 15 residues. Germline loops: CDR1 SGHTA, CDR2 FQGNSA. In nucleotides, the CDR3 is TGTGCCAGCAGCTTAAGTCCAGGGGGCAACACTGAAGCTTTCTTT. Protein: CASSLSPGGNTEAFF.

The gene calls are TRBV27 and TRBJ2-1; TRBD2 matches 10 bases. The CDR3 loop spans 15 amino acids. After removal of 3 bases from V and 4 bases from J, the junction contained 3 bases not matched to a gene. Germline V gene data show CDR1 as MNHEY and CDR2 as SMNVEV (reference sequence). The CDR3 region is CASSLRGLAYNEQFF. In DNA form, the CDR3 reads TGTGCCAGCAGTTTGAGGGGACTAGCGTACAATGAGCAGTTCTTC.

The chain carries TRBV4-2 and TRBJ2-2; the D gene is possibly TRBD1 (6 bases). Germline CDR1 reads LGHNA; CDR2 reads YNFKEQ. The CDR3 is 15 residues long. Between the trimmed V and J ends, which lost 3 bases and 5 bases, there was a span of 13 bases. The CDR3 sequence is CASSQLQGWTGELFF. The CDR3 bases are TGTGCCAGCAGCCAGCTTCAGGGGTGGACCGGGGAGCTGTTTTTT.

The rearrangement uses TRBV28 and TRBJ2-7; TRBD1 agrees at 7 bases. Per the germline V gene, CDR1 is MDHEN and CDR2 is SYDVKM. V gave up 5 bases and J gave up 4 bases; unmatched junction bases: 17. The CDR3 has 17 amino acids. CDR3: CASSPWTGPAKGYEQYF. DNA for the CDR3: TGTGCCAGCAGTCCATGGACAGGCCCAGCAAAAGGTTACGAGCAGTACTTC.

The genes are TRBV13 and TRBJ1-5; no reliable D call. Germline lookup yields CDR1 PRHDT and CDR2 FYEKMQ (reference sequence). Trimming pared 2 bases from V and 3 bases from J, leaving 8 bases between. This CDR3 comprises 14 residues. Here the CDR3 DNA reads TGTGCCAGCAGCTTACGCGCCTCCAATCAGCCCCAGCATTTT. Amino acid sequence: CASSLRASNQPQHF.

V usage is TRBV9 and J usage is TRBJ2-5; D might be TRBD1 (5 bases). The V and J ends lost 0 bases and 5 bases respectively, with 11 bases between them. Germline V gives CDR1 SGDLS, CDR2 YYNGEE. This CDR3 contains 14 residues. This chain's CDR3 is CASSVEAGWETQYF. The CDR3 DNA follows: TGTGCCAGCAGCGTAGAGGCAGGGTGGGAGACCCAGTACTTC.

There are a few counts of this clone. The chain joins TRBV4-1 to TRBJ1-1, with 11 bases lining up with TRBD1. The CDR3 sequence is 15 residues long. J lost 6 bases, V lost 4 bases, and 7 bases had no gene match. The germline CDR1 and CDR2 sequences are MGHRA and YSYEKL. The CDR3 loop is CASSPTGQGGAEAFF. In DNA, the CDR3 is TGCGCCAGCAGCCCAACGGGACAGGGGGGGGCTGAAGCTTTCTTT.

The CDR3 DNA is TGTGCCAGCAGCTTAGCGCTGGCGGCCGCCTACAATGAGCAGTTCTTC. Protein sequence: CASSLALAAAYNEQFF. The V gene is TRBV7-8, the J gene TRBJ2-1; D is uncertain. The CDR3 runs to 16 residues. Trimming took 0 bases from V and 2 from J, leaving 11 bases between them. Looked up from germline, CDR1 is SGHVS and CDR2 is FQNEAQ.

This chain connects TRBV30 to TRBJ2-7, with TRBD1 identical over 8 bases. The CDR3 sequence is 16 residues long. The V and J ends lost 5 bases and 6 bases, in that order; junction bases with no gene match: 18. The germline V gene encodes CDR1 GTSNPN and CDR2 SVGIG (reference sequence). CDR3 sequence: CAWGGLGQGVLREQYF. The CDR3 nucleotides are TGTGCCTGGGGGGGGCTAGGACAGGGTGTTCTTCGCGAGCAGTACTTC.

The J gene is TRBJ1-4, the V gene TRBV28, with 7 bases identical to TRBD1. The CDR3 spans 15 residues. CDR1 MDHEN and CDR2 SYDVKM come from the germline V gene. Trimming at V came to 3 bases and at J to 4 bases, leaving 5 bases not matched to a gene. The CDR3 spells CASSFLTGHNEKLFF. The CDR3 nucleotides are TGTGCCAGCAGTTTTCTGACAGGGCATAATGAAAAACTGTTTTTT.

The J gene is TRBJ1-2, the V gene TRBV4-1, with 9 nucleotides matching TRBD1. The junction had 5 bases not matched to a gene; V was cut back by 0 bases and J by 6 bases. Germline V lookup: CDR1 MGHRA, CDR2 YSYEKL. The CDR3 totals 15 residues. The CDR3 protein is CASSQEPGTGHGYTF. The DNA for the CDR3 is TGCGCCAGCAGCCAAGAACCCGGGACAGGGCATGGCTACACCTTC.

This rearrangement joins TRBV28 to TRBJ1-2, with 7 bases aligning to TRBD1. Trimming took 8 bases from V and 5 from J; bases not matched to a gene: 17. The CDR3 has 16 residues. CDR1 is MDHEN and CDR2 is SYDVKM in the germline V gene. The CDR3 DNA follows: TGTGCCAGCCTAAAGGGGGCTAGGGAAGAATGGTATGGCTACACCTTC. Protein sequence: CASLKGAREEWYGYTF.

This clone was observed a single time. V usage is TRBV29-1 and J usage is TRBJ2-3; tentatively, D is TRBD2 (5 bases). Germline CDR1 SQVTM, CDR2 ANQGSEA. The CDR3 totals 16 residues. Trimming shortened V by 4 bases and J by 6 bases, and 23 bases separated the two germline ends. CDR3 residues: CSVVGEVDSEADTQYF. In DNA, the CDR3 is TGCAGCGTTGTGGGCGAGGTCGATAGCGAGGCCGATACGCAGTATTTT.

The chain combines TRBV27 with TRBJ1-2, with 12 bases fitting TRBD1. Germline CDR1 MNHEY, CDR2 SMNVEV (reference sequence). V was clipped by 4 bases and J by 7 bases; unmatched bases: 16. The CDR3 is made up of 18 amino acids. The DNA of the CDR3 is TGTGCCAGCAGTTCCCTTCCCGGGACAGGGGGCCCCTTTGGTGGCTACACCTTC. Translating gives CASSSLPGTGGPFGGYTF.